These T cell receptor beta chains were read from a single sample in a study of shared clonotypes between healthy human individuals. Here immunoSEQ multiplex PCR was the method, and the copy in TCRdb shows in-frame clones only, minus some. The sample records about 2.1 million clones, around 93% being singletons. The sequenced sample consisted of naive CD8+ T cells from PBMCs. Receptor source: a man aged 18 to 35 in good health. Some clones in this sample may be carry-over from other donors' samples. The CDR3 runs from the conserved cysteine through the conserved F or W. Each record gives: V gene, clone size, D gene, J gene, CDR3 DNA, CDR3 protein. The D gene is left open where the match is weak. Only some rows state a clone size, as once, few, many or a class for expanded clones.

v_call: TRBV15
clone_size: .
d_call: .
j_call: TRBJ1-1
cdr3_nt: TGTGCCACCAGCAGACCAGGGGAGGCCCAGAACACTGAAGCTTTCTTT
cdr3_aa: CATSRPGEAQNTEAFF

v_call: TRBV1
clone_size: once
d_call: .
j_call: TRBJ2-7
cdr3_nt: TGCACCAGCAACACTGGAAGCTCCTACGAGCAGTACTTC
cdr3_aa: CTSNTGSSYEQYF

v_call: TRBV5-5
clone_size: .
d_call: TRBD1
j_call: TRBJ1-2
cdr3_nt: TGTGCCAGCAGCTTGGTGGTCGGGACAGGGATCTATGGCTACACCTTC
cdr3_aa: CASSLVVGTGIYGYTF

v_call: TRBV29-1
clone_size: .
d_call: TRBD2
j_call: TRBJ2-1
cdr3_nt: TGCAGCGTTTTGGGGGGGTCGCTCGGCAATGAGCAGTTCTTC
cdr3_aa: CSVLGGSLGNEQFF

v_call: TRBV7-9
clone_size: .
d_call: .
j_call: TRBJ2-1
cdr3_nt: TGTGCCAGCAGCTTTTCCGGGACTTACTCCTACAATGAGCAGTTCTTC
cdr3_aa: CASSFSGTYSYNEQFF

v_call: TRBV4-2
clone_size: .
d_call: .
j_call: TRBJ2-7
cdr3_nt: TGTGCCAGCAGTCCCCAGCGGTCCTACGAGCAGTACTTC
cdr3_aa: CASSPQRSYEQYF

v_call: TRBV5-1
clone_size: .
d_call: .
j_call: TRBJ2-3
cdr3_nt: TGCGCCAGCAGCTTTGTAACAGGAGGGACAGATACGCAGTATTTT
cdr3_aa: CASSFVTGGTDTQYF

v_call: TRBV7-2
clone_size: .
d_call: .
j_call: TRBJ2-7
cdr3_nt: TGTGCCAGCAGCTTGACGGCCTCCTACGAGCAGTACTTC
cdr3_aa: CASSLTASYEQYF

v_call: TRBV7-8
clone_size: .
d_call: TRBD1
j_call: TRBJ1-1
cdr3_nt: TGTGCCAGCAGCGAATACAGGGGGCTTCCTCCGTTGGCTGAAGCTTTCTTT
cdr3_aa: CASSEYRGLPPLAEAFF

v_call: TRBV28
clone_size: .
d_call: .
j_call: TRBJ2-6
cdr3_nt: TGTGCCAGCAGTTTCCTAGGGTCTGGGGCCAACGTCCTGACTTTC
cdr3_aa: CASSFLGSGANVLTF

v_call: TRBV28
clone_size: .
d_call: .
j_call: TRBJ2-7
cdr3_nt: TGTGCCAGCAGTTTGGACACCACCACCCCGTACGAGCAGTACTTC
cdr3_aa: CASSLDTTTPYEQYF

v_call: TRBV28
clone_size: .
d_call: TRBD2
j_call: TRBJ2-2
cdr3_nt: TGTGCCAGCAGTTATGGAGCTAGCGGCCACACCGGGGAGCTGTTTTTT
cdr3_aa: CASSYGASGHTGELFF

v_call: TRBV6-1
clone_size: .
d_call: .
j_call: TRBJ1-2
cdr3_nt: TGTGCCAGCAGTGAAGAGGCCTCCCAAGTCTATGGCTACACCTTC
cdr3_aa: CASSEEASQVYGYTF

v_call: TRBV27
clone_size: .
d_call: .
j_call: TRBJ1-5
cdr3_nt: TGTGCCAGCAGTTTTCAGGGGAATCAGCCCCAGCATTTT
cdr3_aa: CASSFQGNQPQHF

v_call: TRBV28
clone_size: .
d_call: TRBD2
j_call: TRBJ2-5
cdr3_nt: TGTGCCAGCAGTCTTAGCGGGTACCAAGAGACCCAGTACTTC
cdr3_aa: CASSLSGYQETQYF

v_call: TRBV7-8
clone_size: .
d_call: .
j_call: TRBJ2-7
cdr3_nt: TGTGCCAGCAGCTTAGCTGCGGCTTCCTACGAGCAGTACTTC
cdr3_aa: CASSLAAASYEQYF

v_call: TRBV14
clone_size: once
d_call: .
j_call: TRBJ1-1
cdr3_nt: TGTGCCAGCAGACCTACACTGAACACTGAAGCTTTCTTT
cdr3_aa: CASRPTLNTEAFF

v_call: TRBV28
clone_size: .
d_call: TRBD1
j_call: TRBJ2-5
cdr3_nt: TGTGCCAGCAGACATAGTCGACAGGGTAGGGGGGAGACCCAGTACTTC
cdr3_aa: CASRHSRQGRGETQYF

v_call: TRBV13
clone_size: .
d_call: .
j_call: TRBJ2-2
cdr3_nt: TGTGCCAGCAGCTTGGGACTCGGCGGCACCGGGGAGCTGTTTTTT
cdr3_aa: CASSLGLGGTGELFF

v_call: TRBV29-1
clone_size: once
d_call: .
j_call: TRBJ2-1
cdr3_nt: TGCAGCGTTGTCAGGGGCCATGAGCAGTTCTTC
cdr3_aa: CSVVRGHEQFF

v_call: TRBV27
clone_size: .
d_call: TRBD2
j_call: TRBJ2-1
cdr3_nt: TGTGCCAGCAGTTCACGACTAGCGGGAGGCATTGAGCAGTTCTTC
cdr3_aa: CASSSRLAGGIEQFF

v_call: TRBV14
clone_size: .
d_call: .
j_call: TRBJ2-7
cdr3_nt: TGTGCCAGCAGCCAAGAACGGGGGGCCTCCTACGAGCAGTACTTC
cdr3_aa: CASSQERGASYEQYF

v_call: TRBV28
clone_size: .
d_call: TRBD1
j_call: TRBJ1-5
cdr3_nt: TGTGCCAGCAGTGACAAGGACAGGGTTTACAATCAGCCCCAGCATTTT
cdr3_aa: CASSDKDRVYNQPQHF

v_call: TRBV6-1
clone_size: many
d_call: .
j_call: TRBJ2-7
cdr3_nt: TGTGCCAGCAGTGGGAGGGGTGCCGCCTACGAGCAGTACTTC
cdr3_aa: CASSGRGAAYEQYF

v_call: TRBV19
clone_size: .
d_call: .
j_call: TRBJ2-2
cdr3_nt: TGTGCCAGTAGTAAGGTGAACACCGGGGAGCTGTTTTTT
cdr3_aa: CASSKVNTGELFF

v_call: TRBV27
clone_size: once
d_call: .
j_call: TRBJ1-4
cdr3_nt: TGTGCCAGCAGTTTCTACGACAATGGTAATGAAAAACTGTTTTTT
cdr3_aa: CASSFYDNGNEKLFF

v_call: TRBV29-1
clone_size: .
d_call: TRBD1
j_call: TRBJ2-5
cdr3_nt: TGCAGCGTTGAATGGCGGGACAGGGGGTGGGAGACCCAGTACTTC
cdr3_aa: CSVEWRDRGWETQYF

v_call: TRBV30
clone_size: few
d_call: .
j_call: TRBJ1-2
cdr3_nt: TGTGCCTGGAGGGGGATATACAGCTATGGCTACACCTTC
cdr3_aa: CAWRGIYSYGYTF

v_call: TRBV11-2
clone_size: .
d_call: .
j_call: TRBJ2-2
cdr3_nt: TGTGCCAGCAGCTTCCGGAGCGGTACCGGGGAGCTGTTTTTT
cdr3_aa: CASSFRSGTGELFF

v_call: TRBV4-3
clone_size: once
d_call: .
j_call: TRBJ2-7
cdr3_nt: TGCGCCAGCAGCCAAGGGACACTGACAGAGAGCTCCTACGAGCAGTACTTC
cdr3_aa: CASSQGTLTESSYEQYF

v_call: TRBV4-3
clone_size: .
d_call: TRBD2
j_call: TRBJ2-1
cdr3_nt: TGCGCCAGCAGCGAGGGCGGGGGCTCCTACAATGAGCAGTTCTTC
cdr3_aa: CASSEGGGSYNEQFF

v_call: TRBV28
clone_size: .
d_call: .
j_call: TRBJ2-5
cdr3_nt: TGTGCCAGCAGTCGAAAAGAGACCCAGTACTTC
cdr3_aa: CASSRKETQYF